These T cell receptor beta chains were read from a single sample in a study of T-cell memory formation after mild COVID-19. Each CDR3 protein is one row after TCRdb ran MiXCR on the 5' RACE reads. Among around 250,000 distinct CDR3 sequences, roughly 16% were seen once, and the ten largest hold 20% to 25%. Sample: PBMCs or a T cell subset sorted from them (not recorded which). The receptors stem from a man aged 18 to 35 who had mild COVID-19 (a few samples of this study predate the infection). Cell type and time point are not known. CDR3s include the opening cysteine and the closing phenylalanine or tryptophan. D genes are given only for firm matches. A row's size may be missing; if present it is once, few, many or a size class.

D,size,V,J,CDR3,DNA
-,-,TRBV9,TRBJ1-1,CASSTLSGGLPEAFF,TGTGCCAGCAGCACCCTGTCGGGAGGGCTTCCTGAAGCTTTCTTT
-,few,TRBV11-2,TRBJ2-5,CASTAVGRGIETQYF,TGTGCCAGCACCGCCGTGGGTCGGGGAATAGAGACCCAGTACTTC
-,-,TRBV11-2,TRBJ1-1,CASSSNTRPLDFF,TGTGCCAGCAGCTCCAACACCCGCCCCTTGGATTTCTTT
TRBD1,few,TRBV12-3/TRBV12-4,TRBJ1-1,CASSLGDRGTEAFF,TGTGCCAGCAGTTTAGGGGACAGGGGAACTGAAGCTTTCTTT
-,-,TRBV5-1,TRBJ2-5,CASSQGSGQETQYF,TGCGCCAGCAGCCAGGGGTCGGGACAAGAGACCCAGTACTTC
TRBD1,-,TRBV5-1,TRBJ1-5,CASSLLPGQGNQPQHF,TGCGCCAGCAGCCTTTTGCCGGGACAGGGTAATCAGCCCCAGCATTTT
TRBD1,-,TRBV11-2,TRBJ2-2,CASRKPGGAAGELFF,TGTGCCAGCAGGAAACCAGGGGGCGCGGCCGGGGAGCTGTTTTTT
-,-,TRBV19,TRBJ2-1,CASRGPGLSYNEQFF,TGTGCCAGTAGGGGCCCCGGTCTCTCCTACAATGAGCAGTTCTTC
-,few,TRBV7-2,TRBJ1-2,CASSLNGEYGYTF,TGTGCCAGCAGCTTAAACGGGGAGTATGGCTACACCTTC
-,few,TRBV7-9,TRBJ1-6,CASSSTDVNSPLHF,TGTGCCAGCAGCTCGACAGATGTGAATTCACCCCTCCACTTT
TRBD1,few,TRBV28,TRBJ1-2,CASSVGTTGKGYTF,TGTGCCAGCAGTGTCGGTACGACAGGGAAAGGCTACACCTTC
-,few,TRBV3-1,TRBJ2-7,CASSQFLGVQQYF,TGTGCCAGCAGCCAATTCCTGGGGGTTCAGCAGTACTTC
-,-,TRBV28,TRBJ2-1,CASTQSGDVNEQFF,TGTGCCAGCACTCAGTCGGGGGACGTCAATGAGCAGTTCTTC
-,few,TRBV6-2/TRBV6-3,TRBJ1-1,CASRRDTLNTEAFF,TGTGCCAGCAGGAGGGACACCCTGAACACTGAAGCTTTCTTT
TRBD1,-,TRBV7-2,TRBJ1-2,CASSSSPTGPLYGYTF,TGTGCCAGCAGCTCAAGCCCGACAGGGCCCCTCTATGGCTACACCTTC
TRBD2,few,TRBV6-5,TRBJ2-1,CASSTRSSGATPNEQFF,TGTGCCAGCAGTACCCGTTCTAGCGGGGCAACTCCTAATGAGCAGTTCTTC
-,many,TRBV5-1,TRBJ1-6,CASSLDEGGSYNSPLHF,TGCGCCAGCAGCTTGGATGAGGGTGGGTCCTATAATTCACCCCTCCACTTT
TRBD1,many,TRBV5-1,TRBJ2-1,CASSMRQGASYNEQFF,TGCGCCAGCAGCATGCGACAGGGTGCATCCTACAATGAGCAGTTCTTC
-,few,TRBV7-2,TRBJ2-5,CASSRDIQETQYF,TGTGCCAGCAGCCGGGACATTCAAGAGACCCAGTACTTC
TRBD1,-,TRBV20-1,TRBJ1-6,CSASGQYNSPLHF,TGCAGTGCTTCGGGACAGTATAATTCACCCCTCCACTTT
-,-,TRBV7-3,TRBJ2-3,CASSFSGSNMGPSTDTQYF,TGTGCCAGCAGCTTCTCAGGCAGCAATATGGGGCCTAGCACAGATACGCAGTATTTT
-,many,TRBV29-1,TRBJ2-5,CSVDMVQGIETQYF,TGCAGCGTTGATATGGTTCAGGGTATAGAGACCCAGTACTTC
TRBD1,-,TRBV6-2/TRBV6-3,TRBJ2-7,CASRRTGREQYF,TGTGCCAGCAGGCGGACAGGGCGCGAGCAGTACTTC
TRBD2,few,TRBV20-1,TRBJ2-1,CRVTSGSYNEQFF,TGCAGAGTTACTAGCGGCTCCTACAATGAGCAGTTCTTC
-,-,TRBV7-8,TRBJ2-4,CASSLEDGAYIQYF,TGTGCCAGCAGCTTAGAAGACGGGGCGTACATTCAGTACTTC
-,few,TRBV6-2/TRBV6-3,TRBJ2-3,CASKISLGGLLTQYF,TGTGCCAGCAAAATTAGCTTGGGGGGCCTCCTTACGCAGTATTTT
-,many,TRBV4-1,TRBJ2-2,CASSPGTGELFF,TGCGCCAGCAGCCCGGGGACCGGGGAGCTGTTTTTT
TRBD2,many,TRBV5-1,TRBJ2-1,CASKPGGAVTNEQFF,TGCGCCAGCAAGCCGGGGGGGGCCGTTACCAATGAGCAGTTCTTC
-,many,TRBV5-1,TRBJ2-1,CASSLDGGSYNEQFF,TGCGCCAGCAGCTTGGACGGGGGCTCCTACAATGAGCAGTTCTTC
-,few,TRBV24-1,TRBJ2-5,CATSAPTLRGETQYF,TGTGCCACCAGTGCCCCTACCCTGCGGGGAGAGACCCAGTACTTC
-,few,TRBV5-1,TRBJ1-6,CASSSDPTARPLHF,TGCGCCAGCAGCTCGGACCCGACAGCTCGACCCCTCCACTTT
TRBD1,few,TRBV20-1,TRBJ2-7,CSAVDRGHSYEQYF,TGCAGTGCCGTCGACAGGGGGCACTCCTACGAGCAGTACTTC
TRBD1,many,TRBV5-1,TRBJ2-1,CASSYGTGTDNEQFF,TGCGCCAGCAGCTACGGTACCGGGACAGACAATGAGCAGTTCTTC
TRBD1,-,TRBV4-3,TRBJ1-4,CAASDRGGEKLFF,TGCGCCGCCTCGGACAGGGGTGGTGAAAAACTGTTTTTT
-,-,TRBV20-1,TRBJ1-1,CSAILNTEAFF,TGCAGTGCTATTTTAAACACTGAAGCTTTCTTT
-,few,TRBV4-1,TRBJ1-1,CASSQEPQGYTTEAFF,TGCGCCAGCAGCCAAGAACCACAGGGTTATACCACTGAAGCTTTCTTT
-,-,TRBV6-5,TRBJ2-2,CASSYYHGAAGELFF,TGTGCCAGCAGTTACTATCACGGGGCAGCCGGGGAGCTGTTTTTT
TRBD1,-,TRBV7-7,TRBJ2-5,CASSLDGQGSETQYF,TGTGCTAGCAGCTTAGATGGACAGGGAAGCGAGACCCAGTACTTC
TRBD1,few,TRBV6-5,TRBJ2-5,CASSYWGDRGKETQYF,TGTGCCAGCAGTTACTGGGGAGACAGGGGAAAAGAGACCCAGTACTTC
-,few,TRBV12-5,TRBJ2-7,CARRQGYEQYF,TGTGCTAGGCGCCAGGGGTACGAGCAGTACTTC
-,few,TRBV4-1,TRBJ2-7,CASSQPLERPYEQYF,TGCGCCAGCAGCCAACCGCTGGAACGGCCCTACGAGCAGTACTTC
TRBD1,-,TRBV7-2,TRBJ2-7,CASSSYRGAPYEQYF,TGTGCCAGCAGCTCGTACAGGGGCGCTCCCTACGAGCAGTACTTC
-,-,TRBV12-3/TRBV12-4,TRBJ2-3,CASSEKGVQYF,TGTGCCAGCAGCGAGAAAGGCGTGCAGTATTTT
TRBD2,-,TRBV2,TRBJ2-3,CASSGGSLTDTQYF,TGTGCCAGCAGTGGCGGGAGCCTCACAGATACGCAGTATTTT
-,once,TRBV6-2/TRBV6-3,TRBJ1-3,CASTRDGQFSGNTIYF,TGTGCCAGCACCAGAGACGGCCAGTTCTCTGGAAACACCATATATTTT
-,-,TRBV13,TRBJ1-1,CASSHGANTEAFF,TGTGCCAGCAGCCACGGGGCGAACACTGAAGCTTTCTTT
TRBD2,few,TRBV20-1,TRBJ2-3,CSAREAGVTDTQYF,TGCAGTGCTAGGGAAGCGGGGGTCACAGATACGCAGTATTTT
-,few,TRBV6-2/TRBV6-3,TRBJ1-1,CASSYGMITEAFF,TGTGCCAGCAGTTACGGCATGATCACTGAAGCTTTCTTT
TRBD2,few,TRBV7-6,TRBJ2-3,CASSLAAASGRTDTQYF,TGTGCCAGCAGCTTAGCTGCGGCTAGCGGGCGGACAGATACGCAGTATTTT
-,few,TRBV20-1,TRBJ2-2,CSARDYYTGELFF,TGCAGTGCTAGAGACTACTACACCGGGGAGCTGTTTTTT
-,few,TRBV20-1,TRBJ2-7,CSAVEVGGDTYEQYF,TGCAGTGCTGTAGAGGTTGGCGGGGATACCTACGAGCAGTACTTC
TRBD1,-,TRBV7-3,TRBJ2-1,CASSLDRDYNEQFF,TGTGCCAGCAGCCTCGACAGGGATTACAATGAGCAGTTCTTC
-,-,TRBV7-3,TRBJ2-1,CASSLYQGNNEQFF,TGTGCCAGCAGCTTATACCAGGGCAACAATGAGCAGTTCTTC
-,-,TRBV6-5,TRBJ1-5,CASSYRGSGNQPQHF,TGTGCCAGCAGTTACAGGGGTAGTGGCAATCAGCCCCAGCATTTT
-,many,TRBV4-2,TRBJ2-7,CASSIYLSYEQYF,TGTGCCAGCAGTATTTACCTCTCCTACGAGCAGTACTTC
-,few,TRBV6-2/TRBV6-3,TRBJ2-7,CASRLDRSYEQYF,TGTGCCAGCAGGCTCGACCGCTCCTACGAGCAGTACTTC
TRBD1,-,TRBV18,TRBJ1-1,CASSPLRQGLNTEAFF,TGTGCCAGCTCACCTCTACGACAGGGGCTGAACACTGAAGCTTTCTTT
-,many,TRBV4-3,TRBJ2-1,CASSHDAKYEQFF,TGCGCCAGCAGCCATGATGCGAAATATGAGCAGTTCTTC